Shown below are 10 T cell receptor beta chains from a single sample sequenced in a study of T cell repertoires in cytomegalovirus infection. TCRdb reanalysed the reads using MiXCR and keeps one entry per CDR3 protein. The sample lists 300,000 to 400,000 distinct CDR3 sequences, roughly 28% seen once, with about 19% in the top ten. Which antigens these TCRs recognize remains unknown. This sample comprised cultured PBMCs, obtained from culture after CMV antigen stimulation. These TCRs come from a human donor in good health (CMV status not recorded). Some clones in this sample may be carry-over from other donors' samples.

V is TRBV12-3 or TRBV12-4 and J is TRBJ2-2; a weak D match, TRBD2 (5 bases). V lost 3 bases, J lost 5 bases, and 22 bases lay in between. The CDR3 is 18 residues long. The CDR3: CASSFSASHLGGTGELFF. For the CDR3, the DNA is TGTGCCAGCAGTTTTTCTGCTAGCCACCTAGGCGGGACCGGGGAGCTGTTTTTT.

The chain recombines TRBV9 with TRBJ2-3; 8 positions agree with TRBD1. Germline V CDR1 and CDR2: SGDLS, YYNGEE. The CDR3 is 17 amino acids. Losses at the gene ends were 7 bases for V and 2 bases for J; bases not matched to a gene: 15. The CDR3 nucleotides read TGTGCCAGCGGGCAGGGGGCAGGTAGCCGTGCCACAGATACGCAGTATTTT. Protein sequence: CASGQGAGSRATDTQYF.

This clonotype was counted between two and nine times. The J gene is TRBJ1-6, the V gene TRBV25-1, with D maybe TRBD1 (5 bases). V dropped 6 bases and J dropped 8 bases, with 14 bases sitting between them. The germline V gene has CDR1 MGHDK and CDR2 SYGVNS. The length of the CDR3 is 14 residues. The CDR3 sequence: CASSIAGVDSPLHF. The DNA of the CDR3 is TGTGCCAGCAGCATTGCGGGGGTGGATTCACCCCTCCACTTT.

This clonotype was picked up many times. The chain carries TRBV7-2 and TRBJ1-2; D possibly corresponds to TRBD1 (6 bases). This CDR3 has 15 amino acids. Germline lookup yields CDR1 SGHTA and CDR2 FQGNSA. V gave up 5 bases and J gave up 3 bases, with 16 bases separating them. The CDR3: CASSSRGGPHYGYTF. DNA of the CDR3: TGTGCCAGCAGCAGTCGGGGGGGCCCCCACTATGGCTACACCTTC.

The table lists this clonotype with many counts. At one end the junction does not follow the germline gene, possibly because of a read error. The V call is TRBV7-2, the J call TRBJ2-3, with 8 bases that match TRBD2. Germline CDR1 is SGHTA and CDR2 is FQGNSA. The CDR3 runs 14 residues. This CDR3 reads CASSVAGWGKTQYF. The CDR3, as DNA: TGTGCCAGCAGCGTAGCGGGGTGGGGGAAGACGCAGTATTTT.

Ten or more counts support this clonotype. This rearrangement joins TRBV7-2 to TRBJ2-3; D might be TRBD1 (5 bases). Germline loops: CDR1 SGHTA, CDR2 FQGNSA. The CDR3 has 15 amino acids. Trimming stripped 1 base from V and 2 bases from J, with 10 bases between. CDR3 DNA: TGTGCCAGCAGCTTAGTAGCAGGGTACACAGATACGCAGTATTTT. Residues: CASSLVAGYTDTQYF.

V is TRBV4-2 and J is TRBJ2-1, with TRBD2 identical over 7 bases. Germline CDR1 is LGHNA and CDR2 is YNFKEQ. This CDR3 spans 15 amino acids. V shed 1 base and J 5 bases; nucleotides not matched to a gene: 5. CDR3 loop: CASSQGEGRNNEQFF. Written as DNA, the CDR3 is TGTGCCAGCAGCCAAGGGGAGGGGAGGAACAATGAGCAGTTCTTC.

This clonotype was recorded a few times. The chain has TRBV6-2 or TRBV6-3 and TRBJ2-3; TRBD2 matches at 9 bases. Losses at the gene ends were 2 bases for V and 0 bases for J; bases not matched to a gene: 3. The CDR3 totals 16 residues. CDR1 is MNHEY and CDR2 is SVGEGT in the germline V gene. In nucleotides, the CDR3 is TGTGCCAGCAGTTACAGACTAGCGGAAAGCACAGATACGCAGTATTTT. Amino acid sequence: CASSYRLAESTDTQYF.

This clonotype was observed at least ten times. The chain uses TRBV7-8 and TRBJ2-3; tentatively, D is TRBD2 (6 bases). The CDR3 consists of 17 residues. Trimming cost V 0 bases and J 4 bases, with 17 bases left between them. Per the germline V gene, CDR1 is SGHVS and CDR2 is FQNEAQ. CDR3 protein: CASSLAVAGWGPDTQYF. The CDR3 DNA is TGTGCCAGCAGCTTAGCGGTCGCGGGGTGGGGCCCAGATACGCAGTATTTT.

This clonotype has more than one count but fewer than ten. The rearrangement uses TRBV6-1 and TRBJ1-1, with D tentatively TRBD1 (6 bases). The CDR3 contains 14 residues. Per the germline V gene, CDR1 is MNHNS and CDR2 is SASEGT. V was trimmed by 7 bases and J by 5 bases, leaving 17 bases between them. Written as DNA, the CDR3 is TGTGCCAGCAACCCTATATACAGGGAGACTGAAGCTTTCTTT. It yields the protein CASNPIYRETEAFF.